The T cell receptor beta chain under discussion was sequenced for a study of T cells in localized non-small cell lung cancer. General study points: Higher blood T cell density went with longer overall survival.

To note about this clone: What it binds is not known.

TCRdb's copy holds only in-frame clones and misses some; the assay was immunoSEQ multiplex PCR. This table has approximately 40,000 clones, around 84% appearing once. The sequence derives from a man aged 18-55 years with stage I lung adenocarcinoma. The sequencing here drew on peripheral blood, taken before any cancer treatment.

The CDR3 protein is CAWSVGRTQYF. In DNA, the CDR3 is TGTGCCTGGAGTGTCGGGAGGACCCAGTACTTC. The chain couples TRBV30 to TRBJ2-5; possible D gene TRBD2, 6 bases. Trimming removed 0 bases at V and 7 bases at J, with 6 bases between. Germline V gene lookup returns CDR1 GTSNPN and CDR2 SVGIG (reference sequence). This CDR3 has 11 amino acids.